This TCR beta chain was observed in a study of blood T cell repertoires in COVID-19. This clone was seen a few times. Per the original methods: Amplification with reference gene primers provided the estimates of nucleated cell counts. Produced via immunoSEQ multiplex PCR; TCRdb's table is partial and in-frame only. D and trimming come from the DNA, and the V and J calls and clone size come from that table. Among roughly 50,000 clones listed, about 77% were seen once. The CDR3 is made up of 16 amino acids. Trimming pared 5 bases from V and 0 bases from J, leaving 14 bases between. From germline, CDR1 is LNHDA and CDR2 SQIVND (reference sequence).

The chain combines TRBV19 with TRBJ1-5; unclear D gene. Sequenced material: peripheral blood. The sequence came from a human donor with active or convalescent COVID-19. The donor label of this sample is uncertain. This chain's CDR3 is CASSETTLYSNQPQHF. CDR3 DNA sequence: TGTGCCAGTAGTGAAACAACCTTATATAGCAATCAGCCCCAGCATTTT.